Following are 6 T cell receptor beta chains from one sample sequenced in a study of cytomegalovirus exposure and HLA in healthy donors. Primers: 60 Vbeta forward and 13 Jbeta reverse. Produced via immunoSEQ multiplex PCR; TCRdb's table is partial and in-frame only. The sample gives under 150,000 clones, 70% to 80% of which show up once; roughly 1% is in the top ten. The sample consisted of PBMCs. The receptors stem from a woman in her sixties or seventies in good health and CMV-seronegative.

J is TRBJ1-5 and V is TRBV5-1; no clear D gene. The CDR3 has 15 residues. V dropped 5 bases and J dropped 5 bases, with 17 bases sitting between them. Germline CDR1 is SGHRS and CDR2 is YFSETQ. As DNA, the CDR3 is TGCGCCAGCAGTCCCGGTACACAGATGGATCAGCCCCAGCATTTT. It specifies CASSPGTQMDQPQHF.

This chain links TRBV19 with TRBJ2-7; D not certain. The germline V and J ends were trimmed by 1 base and 9 bases, with 7 bases remaining between them. There are 11 residues in the CDR3. Germline CDR1 and CDR2: LNHDA and SQIVND (reference sequence). The CDR3 sequence is CASSIGDRQYF. For the CDR3, the DNA is TGTGCCAGTAGTATAGGCGATCGGCAGTACTTC.

The V call is TRBV7-8, the J call TRBJ2-2; 13 nucleotides match TRBD2. The trim removed 3 bases at V and 6 bases at J, leaving 10 bases unmatched. The CDR3 totals 18 residues. Germline assignment: CDR1 SGHVS and CDR2 FQNEAQ. CDR3 DNA sequence: TGTGCCAGCAGCTTCCCGGGACTAGCGGGACATTCGGCCGGGGAGCTGTTTTTT. Its protein product is CASSFPGLAGHSAGELFF. The full variable domain, completed using reference TRBV7-8 and TRBJ2-2, is GAGVSQSPRYKVAKRGQDVALRCDPISGHVSLFWYQQALGQGPEFLTYFQNEAQLDKSGLPSDRFFAERPEGSVSTLKIQRTQQEDSAVYLCASSFPGLAGHSAGELFFGEGSRLTVL.

This clone has only a few counts. The V gene is TRBV28, the J gene TRBJ2-7, with a possible D match to TRBD2 (5 bases). The CDR3 has 16 residues. V was cut by 5 bases and J by 1 base, with 18 bases left in between. Germline values: CDR1 MDHEN, CDR2 SYDVKM. The CDR3: CASSPQYWTQSYEQYF. CDR3 sequence (DNA): TGTGCCAGCAGTCCTCAATATTGGACTCAATCCTACGAGCAGTACTTC.

This rearrangement joins TRBV6-5 to TRBJ2-4; D perhaps matches TRBD1 (6 bases). The V gene lost 3 bases and the J gene lost 3 bases, with 12 bases spanning the gap. CDR3 length: 15 amino acids. Germline V gene sequence: CDR1 MNHEY, CDR2 SVGAGI. This CDR3 is CASSYGRGGKNIQYF. The CDR3 DNA reads as TGTGCCAGCAGTTATGGGAGAGGGGGCAAAAACATTCAGTACTTC.

This chain joins TRBV15 and TRBJ2-5, with D maybe TRBD1 (6 bases). Gene TRBJ2-7 matches the end of the DNA better, so the J call may be wrong. The germline CDR1 and CDR2 sequences are LNHNV and YYDKDF (reference sequence). The CDR3 has 17 residues. The CDR3 reads CATSRDAETGLSYEQYF. In nucleotides, the CDR3 is TGTGCCACCAGCAGAGATGCGGAAACAGGGTTGAGCTACGAGCAGTACTTC.